These 18 T cell receptor beta chains were sequenced from one sample in a study of CD8+CD57+ T cells in acquired aplastic anemia. TCR beta VDJ and CDR3 profiles were obtained from a genomic DNA template. TCRdb reprocessed the reads with MiXCR, giving one entry per CDR3 protein. The table lists about 210,000 distinct CDR3 sequences, approximately 57% of them singletons. Sequencing used sorted CD4+, CD8+, or CD8+CD57+ T cells (not recorded which) from PBMCs. All receptors derive from a human donor in good health.

This clonotype has more than one count but fewer than ten. The chain recombines TRBV19 with TRBJ2-5; a weak D match, TRBD1 (6 bases). There are 14 residues in the CDR3. Trimming removed 5 bases at V and 2 bases at J, with 12 bases between. Germline loops: CDR1 LNHDA, CDR2 SQIVND (reference sequence). DNA of the CDR3: TGTGCCAGTAGTCCCCGGACAGAGCAAGAGACCCAGTACTTC. Translating it yields CASSPRTEQETQYF.

Details on this clonotype: A junction boundary mismatches the germline segment, possibly from a read error. The chain joins TRBV27 to TRBJ2-1; 10 bases agree with TRBD1. Germline CDR1 MNHEY, CDR2 SMNVEV (reference sequence). The CDR3 covers 14 residues. In nucleotides, the CDR3 is TGTGCCAGCAGTGGGACAGGGGAGTACAGTGAGCAGTTCTTC. Translation gives CASSGTGEYSEQFF.

The rearrangement joins TRBV7-3 to TRBJ1-5, with 12 bases lining up with TRBD1. With V trimmed by 5 bases and J by 6 bases, 8 bases remained unmatched. Germline V gene data show CDR1 as SGHTA and CDR2 as FQGTGA. This CDR3 is 16 amino acids long. DNA for the CDR3: TGTGCCAGCAGCGCGGGGGACAGGGGGCGCGTTCAGCCCCAGCATTTT. This gives the protein CASSAGDRGRVQPQHF.

The chain combines TRBV19 with TRBJ1-4, with 8 bases lining up with TRBD1. The CDR3 is 16 amino acids. Losses at the gene ends were 6 bases for V and 4 bases for J; bases not matched to a gene: 10. Germline V gene lookup returns CDR1 LNHDA and CDR2 SQIVND (reference sequence). The CDR3 DNA reads as TGTGCCAGTAGCTCACCGGGGGGACAGGTTAATGAAAAACTGTTTTTT. Translating gives CASSSPGGQVNEKLFF. Using reference TRBV19 and TRBJ1-4 for the parts outside the CDR3, the full variable domain is DGGITQSPKYLFRKEGQNVTLSCEQNLNHDAMYWYRQDPGQGLRLIYYSQIVNDFQKGDIAEGYSVSREKKESFPLTVTSAQKNPTAFYLCASSSPGGQVNEKLFFGSGTQLSVL.

The chain joins TRBV5-4 to TRBJ2-7, with TRBD1 matching 7 bases. CDR3 length: 15 amino acids. The J segment lost 0 bases and the V segment lost 0 bases, leaving 3 bases of the junction unmatched. The germline V gene encodes CDR1 SGHNT and CDR2 YYREEE (reference sequence). CDR3 bases: TGTGCCAGCAGCTTGGGCAGGGGGAACTCCTACGAGCAGTACTTC. It specifies CASSLGRGNSYEQYF.

The chain couples TRBV10-3 to TRBJ2-3; D may match TRBD1 or TRBD2 (5 bases each). CDR3 size: 13 residues. CDR1 and CDR2 from the germline V gene are ENHRY and SYGVKD. Trimming took off 5 bases at V and 1 base at J, with 7 bases between the two ends. The CDR3 nucleotides are TGTGCCATCAGTCGGGACGGCACAGATACGCAGTATTTT. Translated, it gives CAISRDGTDTQYF.

CDR3 residues: CASSLLNGNEQYF. The CDR3 DNA sequence: TGTGCCAGCAGCTTATTGAACGGCAACGAGCAGTACTTC. V usage is TRBV5-5 and J usage is TRBJ2-7, with no clear D. The CDR3 spans 13 residues. V lost 2 bases and J 5 bases, leaving 11 bases between the germline ends. Germline CDR1 reads SGHKS; CDR2 reads YYEKEE (reference sequence).

V is TRBV29-1 and J is TRBJ2-7; D may match TRBD1 or TRBD2 (5 bases each). Per germline, CDR1 SQVTM and CDR2 ANQGSEA. The V and J ends lost 8 bases and 4 bases respectively, with 21 bases between them. There are 14 residues in the CDR3. This CDR3 is CSLQYSEGTYEQYF. Here the CDR3 DNA reads TGCAGCTTACAATACTCCGAAGGGACGTACGAGCAGTACTTC.

To note about this clonotype: The CDR3 carries no conserved terminal phenylalanine or tryptophan, so it likely arises from a read error. The chain combines TRBV20-1 with TRBJ1-5; 7 nucleotides agree with TRBD1. Germline assignment: CDR1 DFQATT and CDR2 SNEGSKA (reference sequence). CDR3 length: 15 residues. V lost 1 base and J lost 6; bases outside the gene matches: 9. CDR3 region: CSARVSGGDVQPQHL. The CDR3 DNA reads as TGCAGTGCTAGAGTGTCAGGGGGGGACGTTCAGCCCCAGCATTTA.

This clonotype was seen a few times. The V call is TRBV10-3, the J call TRBJ2-1, with 9 positions matching TRBD2. The CDR3 runs to 16 residues. The J segment lost 2 bases and the V segment lost 2 bases, leaving 4 bases of the junction unmatched. In germline, CDR1 is ENHRY, CDR2 SYGVKD. CDR3 in amino acids: CAISESGGGAYNEQFF. For the CDR3, the DNA is TGTGCCATCAGTGAGAGTGGCGGGGGGGCCTACAATGAGCAGTTCTTC.

The gene calls are TRBV3-1 and TRBJ1-1, with D unresolved. Germline CDR1 is LGHDT and CDR2 is YNNKEL (reference sequence). The CDR3 runs to 15 residues. Trimming removed 0 bases from V and 1 base from J, with 9 bases in between. The CDR3 bases are TGTGCCAGCAGCCAAGATACCCATAGGAACACTGAAGCTTTCTTT. This gives the protein CASSQDTHRNTEAFF.

This clonotype was seen once. V gene TRBV9 combines with J gene TRBJ2-2, with 9 bases fitting TRBD2. This CDR3 has 16 residues. Germline-derived CDR1 and CDR2 are SGDLS and YYNGEE. Trimming cost V 1 base and J 4 bases; bases outside gene matches: 5. CDR3 DNA: TGTGCCAGCAGCGTAAGCGGGAGGACGCGCACCGGGGAGCTGTTTTTT. Translation gives CASSVSGRTRTGELFF.

The CDR3 spells CASSVGAAEAFF. CDR3 sequence (DNA): TGTGCCAGCAGTGTCGGGGCGGCCGAAGCTTTCTTT. The chain has TRBV25-1 and TRBJ1-1; D possibly corresponds to TRBD1 (5 bases). The germline gives CDR1 MGHDK, CDR2 SYGVNS. The V end lost 4 bases, the J end lost 8 bases, and 11 bases lay between the germline ends. There are 12 residues in the CDR3.

To note about this clonotype: Since a much larger clone is just one base distant, this may be a read error. The V call is TRBV5-1, the J call TRBJ2-1; 13 positions match TRBD2. The germline V gene has CDR1 SGHRS and CDR2 YFSETQ. The CDR3 length is 16 residues. Here the CDR3 DNA reads TGCGCCAGCAGCAGCACTAGCGGGGGGGTATACAATGAGCAGCTCTTC. Amino acids: CASSSTSGGVYNEQLF.

The CDR3, as DNA: TGTGCCAGCAGCGTGGGTACTAATGAAAAACTGTTTTTT. Translating gives CASSVGTNEKLFF. The chain employs TRBV9 and TRBJ1-4; D is unclear. CDR3 length: 13 amino acids. Trimming took 2 bases from V and 2 from J, leaving 4 bases between them. In germline, CDR1 is SGDLS, CDR2 YYNGEE.

Only a few counts were recorded for this clonotype. The chain recombines TRBV25-1 with TRBJ2-3; 13 positions match TRBD2. Germline-derived CDR1 and CDR2 are MGHDK and SYGVNS. The CDR3 consists of 18 residues. V dropped 5 bases and J dropped 0; count of bases not matched to a gene: 8. The CDR3 coding sequence is TGTGCCAGCAGTCTAGGACTAGCGGGGGCCTACAGCACAGATACGCAGTATTTT. Its translation is CASSLGLAGAYSTDTQYF.

The V gene is TRBV2, the J gene TRBJ2-6; D remains ambiguous. There are 15 residues in the CDR3. Per germline, CDR1 SNHLY and CDR2 FYNNEI. The germline V and J ends were trimmed by 4 bases and 2 bases, with 9 bases remaining between them. This chain's CDR3 is CASSGQRTGANVLTF. The CDR3 DNA reads as TGTGCCAGCAGTGGGCAAAGGACTGGGGCCAACGTCCTGACTTTC.

V is TRBV7-3 and J is TRBJ2-5; D gene ambiguous. V was clipped by 1 base and J by 2 bases, with 11 bases between them. From germline, CDR1 is SGHTA and CDR2 FQGTGA. The CDR3 spans 15 residues. CDR3 DNA: TGTGCCAGCAGCTTAATTCCTGGCGAGCAAGAGACCCAGTACTTC. Encoded protein: CASSLIPGEQETQYF.